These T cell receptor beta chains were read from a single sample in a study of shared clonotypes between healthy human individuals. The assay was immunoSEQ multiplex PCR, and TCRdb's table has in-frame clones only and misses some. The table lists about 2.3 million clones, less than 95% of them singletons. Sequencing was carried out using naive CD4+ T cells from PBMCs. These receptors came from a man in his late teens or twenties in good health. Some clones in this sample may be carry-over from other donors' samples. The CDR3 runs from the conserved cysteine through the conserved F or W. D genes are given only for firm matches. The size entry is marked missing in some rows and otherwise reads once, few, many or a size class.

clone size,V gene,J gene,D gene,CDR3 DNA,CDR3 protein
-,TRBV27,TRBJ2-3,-,TGTGCCAGCAGTTTAAGAAGGGGGAGCGCTGGCACAGATACGCAGTATTTT,CASSLRRGSAGTDTQYF
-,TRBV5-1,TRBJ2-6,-,TGCGCCAGCAGCTCTATCTCTGGGGCCAACGTCCTGACTTTC,CASSSISGANVLTF
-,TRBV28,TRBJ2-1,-,TGTGCCAGCAGTTTCGGCAGGTACAATGAGCAGTTCTTC,CASSFGRYNEQFF
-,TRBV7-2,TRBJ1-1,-,TGTGCCAGCAGCTTCCGTTTTGTGAACACTGAAGCTTTCTTT,CASSFRFVNTEAFF
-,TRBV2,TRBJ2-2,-,TGTGCCAGCAGGACGGACGGAGCGAACACCGGGGAGCTGTTTTTT,CASRTDGANTGELFF
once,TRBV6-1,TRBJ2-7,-,TGTGCCAGTACCCGGCCTTACGAGCAGTACTTC,CASTRPYEQYF
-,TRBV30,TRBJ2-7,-,TGTGCCTGGATTGATACCACTTCCTACGAGCAGTACTTC,CAWIDTTSYEQYF
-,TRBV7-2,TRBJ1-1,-,TGTGCCAGCAGCTTAGCTGCCCTTGGCACTGAAGCTTTCTTT,CASSLAALGTEAFF
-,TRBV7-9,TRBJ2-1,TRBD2,TGTGCCAGCAGCTTAACCAGACTAGCGGTTAGTCTAAATGAGCAGTTCTTC,CASSLTRLAVSLNEQFF
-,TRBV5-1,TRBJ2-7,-,TGCGCCAGCAGCTTAGGCCAGGGCGAGCAGTACTTC,CASSLGQGEQYF
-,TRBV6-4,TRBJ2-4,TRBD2,TGTGCCAGCAGTGAAGGACTAGCGGCTAACATTCAGTACTTC,CASSEGLAANIQYF
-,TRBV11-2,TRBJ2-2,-,TGTGCCAGCAGCCTGGGACATCTGAACACCGGGGAGCTGTTTTTT,CASSLGHLNTGELFF
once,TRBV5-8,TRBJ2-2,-,TGTGCCAGCAGCTTGGGGCAGGGGACCGGGGAGCTGTTTTTT,CASSLGQGTGELFF
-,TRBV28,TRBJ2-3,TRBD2,TGTGCCAGCGGGGCGACTAGCGGGATCCCAGATACGCAGTATTTT,CASGATSGIPDTQYF
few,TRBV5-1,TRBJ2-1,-,TGCGCCAGCAGCTGGACAGAAAGCTCCTACAATGAGCAGTTCTTC,CASSWTESSYNEQFF
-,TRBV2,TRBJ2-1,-,TGTGCCAGCAGGACGGTACAGGGGACTTACAATGAGCAGTTCTTC,CASRTVQGTYNEQFF
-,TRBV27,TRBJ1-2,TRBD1,TGTGCCAGCAGTTTAACTGGGACAGCTGGGGGCTACACCTTC,CASSLTGTAGGYTF
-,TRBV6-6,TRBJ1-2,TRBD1,TGTGCCAGCACCCGAGGGACAGGGAACTATGGCTACACCTTC,CASTRGTGNYGYTF
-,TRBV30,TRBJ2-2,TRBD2,TGTGCCTGGAGTGATCCACTAGCGAGAGACGGGGAGCTGTTTTTT,CAWSDPLARDGELFF
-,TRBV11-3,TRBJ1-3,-,TGTGCCAGCAGCTTAGATGGGGCAGGCGGAAACACCATATATTTT,CASSLDGAGGNTIYF
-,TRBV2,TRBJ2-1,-,TGTGCCAGCACGTTAGACAATGAGCAGTTCTTC,CASTLDNEQFF
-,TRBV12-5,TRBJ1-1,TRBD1,TGTGCTAGTGGTTTGGTACGGCAGGGGGTGTTCACTGAAGCTTTCTTT,CASGLVRQGVFTEAFF